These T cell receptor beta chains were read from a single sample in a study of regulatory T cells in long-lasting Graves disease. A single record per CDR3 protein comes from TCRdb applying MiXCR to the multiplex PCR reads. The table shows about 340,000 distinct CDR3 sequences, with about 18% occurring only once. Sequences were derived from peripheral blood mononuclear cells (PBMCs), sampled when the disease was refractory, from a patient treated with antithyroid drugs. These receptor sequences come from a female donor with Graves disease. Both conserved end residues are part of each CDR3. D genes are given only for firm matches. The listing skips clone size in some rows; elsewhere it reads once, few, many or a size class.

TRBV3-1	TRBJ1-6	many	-	CASSQNPGDSPLHF
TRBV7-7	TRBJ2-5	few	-	CASSLGRKETQYF
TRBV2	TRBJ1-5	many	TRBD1	CASSYRGGDLPQHF
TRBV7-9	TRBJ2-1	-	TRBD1	CASSRGTGSYNEQFF
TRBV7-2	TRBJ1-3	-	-	CASSLEELHSGNTIYF
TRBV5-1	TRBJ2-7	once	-	CASGSGTFYEQYF
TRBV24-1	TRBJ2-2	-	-	CATSDFTGELFF
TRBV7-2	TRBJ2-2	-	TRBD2	CASSLTRLQGLANTGELFF
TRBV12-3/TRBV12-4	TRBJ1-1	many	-	CASTPDQGGTEAFF
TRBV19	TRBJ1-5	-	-	CASMSGRGYSNQPQHF
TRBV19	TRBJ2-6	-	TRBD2	CASSIPRSGLAGGGANVLTF
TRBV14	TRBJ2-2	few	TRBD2	CASSSGLAGAANTGELFF
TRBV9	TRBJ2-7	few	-	CASSVGGSSYEQYF
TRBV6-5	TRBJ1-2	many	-	CASSYGFAGGYTF
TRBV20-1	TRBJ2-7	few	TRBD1	CSASRDRAGEQYF
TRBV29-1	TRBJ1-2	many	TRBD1	CSVEKGQGYGYTF
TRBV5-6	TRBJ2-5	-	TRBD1	CASSSMGQGYAETQYF
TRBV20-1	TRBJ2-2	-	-	CSARDSRVPNTGELFF
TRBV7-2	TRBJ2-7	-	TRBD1	CASSLSWDRGSEQYF
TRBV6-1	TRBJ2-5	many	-	CASTRSRVDETQYF
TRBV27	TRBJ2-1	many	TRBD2	CASGKDREGLSYNEQFF
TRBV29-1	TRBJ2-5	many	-	CSVSGATETQYF
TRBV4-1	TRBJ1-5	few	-	CASSQAPDRNSNQPQHF
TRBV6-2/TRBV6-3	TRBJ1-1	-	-	CASRYSWGLNTEAFF